This TCR beta chain stems from a study of cytomegalovirus exposure and HLA in healthy donors. On the study more broadly: A subsequent analysis reported that the roughly 120 validation repertoires were produced on the same platform that had also been used for the 666 first-cohort repertoires.

Germline lookup yields CDR1 MNHEY and CDR2 SMNVEV (reference sequence). The CDR3 is 14 residues long. Trimming at V came to 6 bases and at J to 1 base, leaving 4 bases not matched to a gene. With respect to this clone: The antigen remains unidentified.

These donors were members of the approximately 110-subject validation cohort, a group separate from the roughly 670-subject first cohort. Assay used: immunoSEQ multiplex PCR; TCRdb lists only in-frame clones, some missing. Of 100,000 to 150,000 clones in the sample, 85% to 90% were seen once. Findings and limits, study-wide: Usually a TCR sequence was rare, but some public TCRs were found in many donors.

The clonotype was recovered from a man between 25 and 39 years old in good health and CMV-seronegative. Sequencing was performed on PBMCs. The chain couples TRBV27 to TRBJ2-3; 7 positions agree with TRBD2. The DNA of the CDR3 is TGTGCCAGCAGGCCAGCGGGACGCACAGATACGCAGTATTTT. Protein product: CASRPAGRTDTQYF.